The sequence of this T cell receptor (beta chain) was determined in a study of identifying expanded T cells in peripheral blood. V dropped 3 bases and J dropped 5; count of bases not matched to a gene: 3. Germline V gene sequence: CDR1 SGHNT, CDR2 YYREEE (reference sequence). The length of the CDR3 is 13 residues. Method: immunoSEQ multiplex PCR; TCRdb's copy keeps in-frame clones and lacks some. The table includes roughly 63,000 clones, approximately 80% detected once. The V gene is TRBV5-4, the J gene TRBJ1-2; 8 nucleotides line up with TRBD1. Sequencing was carried out using blood. The receptor was isolated from a person aged 18 to 70 in good health. DNA of the CDR3: TGTGCCAGCAGCTCAGGGGGCTGGTATGGCTACACCTTC. Protein product: CASSSGGWYGYTF.